Sequencing of this T cell receptor (beta chain) was carried out in a study of control samples from healthy donors and cancer patients. Per germline, CDR1 MNHEY and CDR2 SVGEGT. The junction had 7 bases not matched to a gene; V was cut back by 2 bases and J by 5 bases. The CDR3 is made up of 16 amino acids. Sequencing used immunoSEQ multiplex PCR; TCRdb keeps in-frame clones, though not all of them. The sample has roughly 80,000 clones; roughly 90% are singletons. This clone was recorded only once. Sequenced input: PBMCs. The rearrangement links TRBV6-2 or TRBV6-3 to TRBJ2-5, with 11 bases lining up with TRBD1. This receptor was obtained from a woman between 55 and 75 years old with head and neck cancer. CDR3 in DNA: TGTGCCAGCAGTTACCATCACGGACAGGGGGCGGAGACCCAGTACTTC. As protein: CASSYHHGQGAETQYF.